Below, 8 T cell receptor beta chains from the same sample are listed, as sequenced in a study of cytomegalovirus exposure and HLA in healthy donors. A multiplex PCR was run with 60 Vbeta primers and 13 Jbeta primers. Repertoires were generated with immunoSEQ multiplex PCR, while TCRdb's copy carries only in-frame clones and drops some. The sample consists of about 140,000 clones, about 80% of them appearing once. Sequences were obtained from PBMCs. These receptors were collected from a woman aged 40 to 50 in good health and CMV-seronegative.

DNA for the CDR3: TGTGCCACCAGCAGAGTTGTAGGGGCTCTGGACACTGAAGCTTTCTTT. Translating gives CATSRVVGALDTEAFF. This chain links TRBV15 with TRBJ1-1; perhaps TRBD1 as D (5 bases). The CDR3 loop spans 16 amino acids. The V gene's germline CDR1 is LNHNV and CDR2 YYDKDF (reference sequence). V was clipped by 1 base and J by 3 bases, with 15 bases between them.

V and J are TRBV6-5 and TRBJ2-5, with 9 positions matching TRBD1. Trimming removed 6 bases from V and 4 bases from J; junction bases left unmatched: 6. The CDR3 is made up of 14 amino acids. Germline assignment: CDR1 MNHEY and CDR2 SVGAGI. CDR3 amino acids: CASSRTGDRETQYF. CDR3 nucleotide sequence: TGTGCCAGCAGCCGGACAGGGGATAGAGAGACCCAGTACTTC.

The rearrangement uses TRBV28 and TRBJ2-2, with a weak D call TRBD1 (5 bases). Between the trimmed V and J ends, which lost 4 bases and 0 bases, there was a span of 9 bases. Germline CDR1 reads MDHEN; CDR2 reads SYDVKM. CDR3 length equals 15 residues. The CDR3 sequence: CASSSGLSNTGELFF. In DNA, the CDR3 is TGTGCCAGCAGTTCAGGGCTATCGAACACCGGGGAGCTGTTTTTT.

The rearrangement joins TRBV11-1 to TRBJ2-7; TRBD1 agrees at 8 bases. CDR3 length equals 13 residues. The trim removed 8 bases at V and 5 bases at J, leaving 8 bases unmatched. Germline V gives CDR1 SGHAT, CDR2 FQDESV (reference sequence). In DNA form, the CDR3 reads TGTGCCAGCCGCAAGGACAGGGCCCACGAGCAGTACTTC. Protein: CASRKDRAHEQYF.

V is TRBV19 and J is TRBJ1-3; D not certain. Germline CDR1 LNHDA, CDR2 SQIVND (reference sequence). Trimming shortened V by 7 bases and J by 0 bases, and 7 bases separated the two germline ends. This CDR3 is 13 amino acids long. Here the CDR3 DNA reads TGTGCCAGTACATTCAACTCTGGAAACACCATATATTTT. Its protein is CASTFNSGNTIYF.

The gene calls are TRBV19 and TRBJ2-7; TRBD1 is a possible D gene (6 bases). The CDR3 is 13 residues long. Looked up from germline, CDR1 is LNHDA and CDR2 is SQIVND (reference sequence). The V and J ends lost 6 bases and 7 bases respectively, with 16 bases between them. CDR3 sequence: CASSGQPNEEQYF. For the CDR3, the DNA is TGTGCCAGTAGCGGACAGCCCAATGAAGAGCAGTACTTC.

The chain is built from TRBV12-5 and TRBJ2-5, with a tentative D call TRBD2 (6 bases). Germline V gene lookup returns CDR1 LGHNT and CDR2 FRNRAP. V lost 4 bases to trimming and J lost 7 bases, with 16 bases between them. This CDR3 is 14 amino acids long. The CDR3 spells CASGSQVPAGTQYF. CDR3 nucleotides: TGTGCTAGTGGTTCGCAGGTACCAGCGGGGACCCAGTACTTC.

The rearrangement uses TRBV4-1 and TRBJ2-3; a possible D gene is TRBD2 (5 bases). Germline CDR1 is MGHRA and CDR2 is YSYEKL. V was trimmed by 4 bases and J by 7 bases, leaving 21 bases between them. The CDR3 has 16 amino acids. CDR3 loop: CASSPLGIEGRNTQYF. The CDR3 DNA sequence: TGCGCCAGCAGCCCCCTAGGGATAGAGGGTCGAAATACGCAGTATTTT.